One sample yielded the 18 T cell receptor beta chains listed below, sequenced in a study of cytomegalovirus exposure and HLA in healthy donors. The PCR contained 60 Vbeta and 13 Jbeta primers. Sequenced by immunoSEQ multiplex PCR; TCRdb stores in-frame clones only, minus some. Here the sample spans about 190,000 clones, roughly 77% being singletons. The sequenced sample was PBMCs. These receptor sequences come from a man aged 25-40 years in good health and CMV-seropositive.

The chain is built from TRBV11-2 and TRBJ2-1, with D possibly being TRBD2 (6 bases). Trimming stripped 1 base from V and 10 bases from J, with 17 bases between. The CDR3 is made up of 15 amino acids. The V gene's germline CDR1 is SGHAT and CDR2 FQNNGV. CDR3 nucleotide sequence: TGTGCCAGCAGCTTAGTGGTGACTAGGACTTGGGAGCAGTTCTTC. This sequence encodes CASSLVVTRTWEQFF.

This clone was counted between two and nine times. The rearrangement links TRBV6-6 to TRBJ2-1; TRBD1 aligns across 8 bases. The V gene's germline CDR1 is MNHNY and CDR2 SVGAGI (reference sequence). This CDR3 has 14 amino acids. V gave up 2 bases and J gave up 4 bases; unmatched junction bases: 1. CDR3 loop: CASSYQGAYNEQFF. For the CDR3, the DNA is TGTGCCAGCAGTTACCAGGGGGCTTACAATGAGCAGTTCTTC.

The CDR3 loop reads CASSLGQGAQETQYF. DNA of the CDR3: TGTGCCAGCAGCCTCGGACAGGGAGCGCAAGAGACCCAGTACTTC. The chain uses TRBV6-1 and TRBJ2-5, with TRBD1 matching over 8 bases. The CDR3 runs to 15 residues. Unmatched junction bases numbered 8, after V lost 6 bases and J lost 2 bases. The germline CDR1 and CDR2 sequences are MNHNS and SASEGT.

The V and J genes are TRBV7-2 and TRBJ2-7, with D possibly being TRBD1 (5 bases). The CDR3 is 12 amino acids. CDR1 SGHTA and CDR2 FQGNSA come from the germline V gene. Deletions cut 1 base from V and 9 bases from J, with 10 bases between. CDR3: CASSLEEGAQYF. The CDR3 region has the DNA TGTGCCAGCAGCTTAGAGGAAGGGGCGCAGTACTTC.

The chain combines TRBV7-3 with TRBJ2-2; 10 bases fit TRBD1. V dropped 2 bases and J dropped 8; count of bases not matched to a gene: 5. Germline V gene sequence: CDR1 SGHTA, CDR2 FQGTGA. CDR3 length: 15 amino acids. The CDR3 reads CASSLGTGVSGELFF. The CDR3 DNA follows: TGTGCCAGCAGCTTAGGGACAGGGGTTTCAGGGGAGCTGTTTTTT.

The DNA of the CDR3 is TGTGCCAGCAGTTTCGGGGGAAGGTTCTACGAGCAGTACTTC. Its translation: CASSFGGRFYEQYF. This sequence joins TRBV27 and TRBJ2-7, with D maybe TRBD2 (6 bases). V was clipped by 3 bases and J by 3 bases, with 12 bases between them. CDR3 length: 14 residues. Germline V CDR1 and CDR2: MNHEY, SMNVEV (reference sequence).

The V call is TRBV27, the J call TRBJ2-3, with a weak D call TRBD1 (6 bases). The germline gives CDR1 MNHEY, CDR2 SMNVEV (reference sequence). Deletions cut 6 bases from V and 4 bases from J, with 17 bases between. The CDR3 contains 15 residues. CDR3 protein: CASSPPGQISDTQYF. The CDR3 DNA is TGTGCCAGCAGCCCCCCGGGACAAATATCAGATACGCAGTATTTT.

The chain recombines TRBV7-2 with TRBJ2-3, with D possibly matching TRBD1 (5 bases). From germline, CDR1 is SGHTA and CDR2 FQGNSA. The V end lost 4 bases, the J end lost 2 bases, and 7 bases lay between the germline ends. The CDR3 is 13 residues long. The CDR3 sequence is CASSYRITDTQYF. CDR3 bases: TGTGCCAGCAGCTACAGGATCACAGATACGCAGTATTTT.

The V gene is TRBV11-2, the J gene TRBJ2-7, with a possible D match to TRBD1 (5 bases). CDR3 length: 11 amino acids. V was clipped by 5 bases and J by 5 bases, with 7 bases between them. Per germline, CDR1 SGHAT and CDR2 FQNNGV. CDR3 sequence: CASSEGDEQYF. CDR3 DNA: TGTGCCAGCAGCGAAGGGGACGAGCAGTACTTC.

The J gene is TRBJ1-2, the V gene TRBV10-3, with 10 bases fitting TRBD1. CDR3 length equals 15 residues. V lost 5 bases to trimming and J lost 7 bases; unmatched junction nucleotides: 10. Germline V CDR1 and CDR2: ENHRY, SYGVKD. CDR3 region: CAISSGQGGIGGYTF. The CDR3 nucleotides read TGTGCCATCAGTAGTGGACAGGGGGGGATTGGTGGCTACACCTTC.

This clone came up a few times. The chain couples TRBV6-5 to TRBJ2-3; TRBD2 might be the D (6 bases). Trimming left V 4 bases short and J 3 bases short, with 11 bases between. There are 14 residues in the CDR3. Germline V gives CDR1 MNHEY, CDR2 SVGAGI. The CDR3 loop reads CASSLAGTTDTQYF. CDR3 DNA sequence: TGTGCCAGCAGTTTGGCCGGGACTACAGATACGCAGTATTTT.

The gene calls are TRBV6-6 and TRBJ1-4; 11 nucleotides line up with TRBD1. The trim removed 5 bases at V and 7 bases at J, leaving 9 bases unmatched. Germline assignment: CDR1 MNHNY and CDR2 SVGAGI (reference sequence). This CDR3 region has 16 residues. The CDR3 loop is CASSSGTGGRGEKLFF. The CDR3, as DNA: TGTGCCAGCAGTAGCGGGACAGGGGGACGGGGTGAAAAACTGTTTTTT.

This chain links TRBV9 with TRBJ2-7; a weak D match, TRBD2 (5 bases). Trimming removed 0 bases from V and 0 bases from J, with 10 bases in between. Germline V gene sequence: CDR1 SGDLS, CDR2 YYNGEE. The CDR3 is 15 amino acids. The CDR3 DNA is TGTGCCAGCAGCGTAGCCCCCGGGGACTCCTACGAGCAGTACTTC. It is translated as CASSVAPGDSYEQYF.

The CDR3: CATSRDAKTDTQYF. In DNA form, the CDR3 reads TGTGCCACCAGCAGAGATGCGAAAACAGATACGCAGTATTTT. The genes are TRBV15 and TRBJ2-3, with D hard to call. The germline V gene has CDR1 LNHNV and CDR2 YYDKDF (reference sequence). This CDR3 contains 14 residues. Trimming pared 0 bases from V and 3 bases from J, leaving 7 bases between. Combining the CDR3 with reference TRBV15 and TRBJ2-3 gives the whole variable domain DAMVIQNPRYQVTQFGKPVTLSCSQTLNHNVMYWYQQKSSQAPKLLFHYYDKDFNNEADTPDNFQSRRPNTSFCFLDIRSPGLGDTAMYLCATSRDAKTDTQYFGPGTRLTVL.

The chain joins TRBV6-5 to TRBJ1-4, with D unclear. Germline CDR1 MNHEY, CDR2 SVGAGI. The length of the CDR3 is 15 residues. V lost 6 bases and J 0 bases, leaving 11 bases between the germline ends. CDR3 nucleotides: TGTGCCAGCAGAAGGCAGGCCCCAACTAATGAAAAACTGTTTTTT. Translating it yields CASRRQAPTNEKLFF.

The chain has TRBV14 and TRBJ1-1, with D possibly being TRBD1 (5 bases). The germline gives CDR1 SGHDN, CDR2 FVKESK. V lost 2 bases, J lost 5 bases, and 9 bases lay in between. This CDR3 comprises 13 residues. CDR3 DNA: TGTGCCAGCAGCCAATGGGGGGGGACTGAAGCTTTCTTT. It translates to CASSQWGGTEAFF.

The rearrangement uses TRBV15 and TRBJ2-3; TRBD2 aligns across 9 bases. The germline gives CDR1 LNHNV, CDR2 YYDKDF (reference sequence). V trimming: 1 base; J trimming: 5 bases; junction bases outside the gene matches: 7. This CDR3 comprises 16 residues. CDR3 region: CATSRGLAGSIDTQYF. The CDR3 DNA reads as TGTGCCACCAGCAGAGGGCTAGCGGGGAGTATAGATACGCAGTATTTT.

The chain has TRBV25-1 and TRBJ2-5, with 7 bases fitting TRBD1. Per germline, CDR1 MGHDK and CDR2 SYGVNS. CDR3 size: 15 residues. J gave up 3 bases and V 7 bases, and 11 bases lay outside the gene matches. CDR3 coding DNA: TGTGCCAGCACTTACCGGGACAGAGAGAAAGAGACCCAGTACTTC. Translating it yields CASTYRDREKETQYF.